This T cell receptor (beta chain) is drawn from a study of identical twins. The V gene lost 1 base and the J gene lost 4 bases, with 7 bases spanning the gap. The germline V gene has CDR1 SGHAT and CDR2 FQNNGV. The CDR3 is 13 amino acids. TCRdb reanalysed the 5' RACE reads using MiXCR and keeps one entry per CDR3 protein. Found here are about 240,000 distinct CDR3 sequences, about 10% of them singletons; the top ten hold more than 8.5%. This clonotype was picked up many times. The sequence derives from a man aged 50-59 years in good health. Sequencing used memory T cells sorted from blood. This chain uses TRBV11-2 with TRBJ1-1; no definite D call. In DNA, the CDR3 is TGTGCCAGCAGCTTAGGCTCGGGCACTGAAGCTTTCTTT. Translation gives CASSLGSGTEAFF.